The clone carrying this T cell receptor beta chain was found once. This CDR3 has 13 residues. J lost 5 bases, V lost 3 bases, and 2 bases had no gene match. Germline-derived CDR1 and CDR2 are SEHNR and FQNEAQ (reference sequence). These data originate in a study of blood T cell repertoires in COVID-19. For the study at large: The United States, Italy and Spain were the sources of the acute and convalescent COVID-19 samples. Nucleic acid was either cDNA or gDNA, and it came from T cells, B-cell-depleted T cells, or PBMCs.

Per the authors' pipeline: Amplification from reference gene primers served as the basis for estimated nucleated cell counts. Here immunoSEQ multiplex PCR was the method, and the copy in TCRdb shows in-frame clones only, minus some. The V and J calls and the clone size are those of that table, but D and trimming were determined from the DNA. The table has more than 60,000 clones, 90% seen once. The chain carries TRBV7-9 and TRBJ2-7; TRBD2 matches at 9 bases. Sample: peripheral blood. The sequence derives from a man aged 50 to 59 with acute or convalescent COVID-19. The CDR3: CASSLVAGDEQYF. CDR3 coding DNA: TGTGCCAGCAGCTTGGTAGCGGGAGACGAGCAGTACTTC.